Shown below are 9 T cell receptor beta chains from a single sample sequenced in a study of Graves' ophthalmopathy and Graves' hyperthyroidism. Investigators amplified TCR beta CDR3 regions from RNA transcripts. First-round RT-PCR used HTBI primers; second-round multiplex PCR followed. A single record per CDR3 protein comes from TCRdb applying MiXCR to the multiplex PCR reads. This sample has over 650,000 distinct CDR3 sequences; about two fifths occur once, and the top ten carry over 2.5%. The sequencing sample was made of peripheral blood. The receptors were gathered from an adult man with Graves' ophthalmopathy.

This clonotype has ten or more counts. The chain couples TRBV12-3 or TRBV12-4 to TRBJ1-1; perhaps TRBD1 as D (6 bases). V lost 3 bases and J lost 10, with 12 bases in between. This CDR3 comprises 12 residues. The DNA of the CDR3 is TGTGCCAGCAGTTTTGCGGGGGCGGCAGCTTTCTTT. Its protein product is CASSFAGAAAFF.

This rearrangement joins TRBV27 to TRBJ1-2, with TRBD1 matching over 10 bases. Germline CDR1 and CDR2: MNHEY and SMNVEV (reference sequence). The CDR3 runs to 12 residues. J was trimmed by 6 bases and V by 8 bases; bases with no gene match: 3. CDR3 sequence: CASGQGGNGYTF. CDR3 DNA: TGTGCCAGCGGACAGGGGGGGAATGGCTACACCTTC.

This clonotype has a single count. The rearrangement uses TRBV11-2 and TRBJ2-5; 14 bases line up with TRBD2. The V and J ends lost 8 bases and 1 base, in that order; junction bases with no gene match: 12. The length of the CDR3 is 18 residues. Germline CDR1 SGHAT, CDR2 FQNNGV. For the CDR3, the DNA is TGTGCCAGCGCCCAAGGGGGACTAGCGGGGGCTCCCCAAGAGACCCAGTACTTC. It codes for CASAQGGLAGAPQETQYF. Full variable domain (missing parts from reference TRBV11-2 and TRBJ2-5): EAGVAQSPRYKIIEKRQSVAFWCNPISGHATLYWYQQILGQGPKLLIQFQNNGVVDDSQLPKDRFSAERLKGVDSTLKIQPAKLEDSAVYLCASAQGGLAGAPQETQYFGPGTRLLVL.

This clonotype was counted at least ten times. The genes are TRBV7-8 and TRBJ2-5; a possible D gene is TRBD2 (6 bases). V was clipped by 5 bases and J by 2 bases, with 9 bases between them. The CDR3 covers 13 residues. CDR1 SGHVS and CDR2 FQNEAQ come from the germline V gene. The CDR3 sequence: CASSAGIQETQYF. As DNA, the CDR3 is TGTGCCAGCAGCGCGGGGATTCAAGAGACCCAGTACTTC.

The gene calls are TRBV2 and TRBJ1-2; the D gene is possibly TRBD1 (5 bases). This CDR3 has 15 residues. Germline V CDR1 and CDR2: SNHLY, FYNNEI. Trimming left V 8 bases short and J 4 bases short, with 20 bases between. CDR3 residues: CASVDLEGTTYGYTF. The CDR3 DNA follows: TGTGCCAGCGTTGATTTGGAGGGGACCACCTATGGCTACACCTTC.

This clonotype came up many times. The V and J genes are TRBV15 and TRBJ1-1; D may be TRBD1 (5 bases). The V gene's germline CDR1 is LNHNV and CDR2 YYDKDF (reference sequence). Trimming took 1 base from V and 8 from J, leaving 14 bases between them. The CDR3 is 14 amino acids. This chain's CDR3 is CATSRVGGSPEAFF. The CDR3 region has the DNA TGTGCCACCAGCAGAGTGGGGGGGTCCCCCGAAGCTTTCTTT.

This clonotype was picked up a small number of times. This CDR3 reads CASSATGISYEQYF. The CDR3 bases are TGTGCCAGCAGTGCGACAGGGATCAGTTACGAGCAGTACTTC. The J gene is TRBJ2-7, the V gene TRBV6-1; 7 bases line up with TRBD1. Germline CDR1 is MNHNS and CDR2 is SASEGT. The trim removed 4 bases at V and 4 bases at J, leaving 7 bases unmatched. CDR3 length: 14 amino acids.

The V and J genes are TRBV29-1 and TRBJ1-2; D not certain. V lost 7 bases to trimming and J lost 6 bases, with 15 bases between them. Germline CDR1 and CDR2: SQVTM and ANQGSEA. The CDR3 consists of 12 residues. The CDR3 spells CSASGLHDGYTF. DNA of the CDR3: TGCAGCGCATCCGGGCTTCACGATGGCTACACCTTC.

CDR3 coding DNA: TGTGCCATCAGTGACGGAGCGGGGGTCCAAGAGACCCAGCATTTT. Its protein is CAISDGAGVQETQHF. The V gene is TRBV10-3, the J gene TRBJ1-5, with a possible D match to TRBD1 (5 bases). The germline V gene encodes CDR1 ENHRY and CDR2 SYGVKD. The CDR3 is 15 amino acids. V lost 3 bases and J 11 bases, leaving 20 bases between the germline ends.